A single sample gave rise to the 21 T cell receptor beta chains below, sequenced in a study of blood T cell repertoires in COVID-19. Sequencing was performed with immunoSEQ multiplex PCR; in TCRdb, only in-frame clones are kept and a portion is missing. The sample lists about 140,000 clones; roughly 80% were seen once. The specimen was PBMCs or T cells enriched from blood (not recorded which). These receptors were collected from a woman aged 18-30 years who had been exposed to COVID-19.

This clone was observed once. The chain combines TRBV15 with TRBJ1-1, with D tentatively TRBD1 (5 bases). The germline V gene encodes CDR1 LNHNV and CDR2 YYDKDF (reference sequence). V was pared by 3 bases and J by 5 bases, with 10 bases between. The CDR3 runs 13 residues. The CDR3 DNA reads as TGTGCCACCAGCAGGCGGGGGGGGACTGAAGCTTTCTTT. Residues: CATSRRGGTEAFF.

V is TRBV4-1 and J is TRBJ2-1; 9 bases line up with TRBD2. V gave up 0 bases and J gave up 6 bases; unmatched junction bases: 12. This CDR3 contains 18 residues. Germline assignment: CDR1 MGHRA and CDR2 YSYEKL. The CDR3 spells CASSQDFSGSLGANEQFF. The CDR3 DNA sequence: TGCGCCAGCAGCCAAGATTTTAGCGGGAGCCTTGGGGCCAATGAGCAGTTCTTC.

This chain joins TRBV4-3 and TRBJ2-7; TRBD2 matches 7 bases. The junction had 4 bases not matched to a gene; V was cut back by 0 bases and J by 2 bases. The CDR3 has 15 amino acids. The V gene's germline CDR1 is LGHNA and CDR2 YSLEER. Here the CDR3 reads CASSQEAGLTYEQYF. CDR3 in DNA: TGCGCCAGCAGCCAAGAAGCGGGACTTACCTACGAGCAGTACTTC.

The chain recombines TRBV7-2 with TRBJ2-5; 7 bases align to TRBD2. The germline CDR1 and CDR2 sequences are SGHTA and FQGNSA. With 5 bases clipped from V and 5 bases from J, the junction kept 8 bases outside the gene matches. The CDR3 totals 14 residues. DNA for the CDR3: TGTGCCAGCAGCCCCCTAGCGGTCCGGGAGACCCAGTACTTC. Translating gives CASSPLAVRETQYF.

This sequence joins TRBV5-4 and TRBJ2-1; D is undetermined. The CDR3 contains 13 residues. V was trimmed by 2 bases and J by 4 bases, leaving 7 bases between them. The germline CDR1 and CDR2 sequences are SGHNT and YYREEE (reference sequence). The CDR3, as DNA: TGTGCCAGCAGCTTCAGGCAGTACAATGAGCAGTTCTTC. Its protein is CASSFRQYNEQFF.

The genes are TRBV5-4 and TRBJ2-7; a weak D match, TRBD2 (6 bases). This CDR3 is 15 amino acids long. The germline V gene has CDR1 SGHNT and CDR2 YYREEE (reference sequence). The ends were cut back, 3 bases at V and 3 bases at J, with 16 bases in the middle. CDR3 sequence: CASSSRDFAGYEQYF. The CDR3 DNA sequence: TGTGCCAGCAGCTCAAGGGACTTCGCGGGCTACGAGCAGTACTTC.

The rearrangement links TRBV5-4 to TRBJ2-3; possibly TRBD2 for D (6 bases). This CDR3 is 14 amino acids long. From germline, CDR1 is SGHNT and CDR2 YYREEE (reference sequence). The ends were cut back, 3 bases at V and 1 base at J, with 9 bases in the middle. CDR3 loop: CASSSRGGTDTQYF. CDR3 nucleotides: TGTGCCAGCAGCTCGCGGGGAGGCACAGATACGCAGTATTTT.

The J gene is TRBJ2-7, the V gene TRBV7-9, with 12 nucleotides matching TRBD2. CDR3 length equals 15 residues. J lost 2 bases, V lost 5 bases, and 4 bases had no gene match. Germline CDR1 reads SEHNR; CDR2 reads FQNEAQ (reference sequence). The CDR3 loop reads CASSPLAGGAYEQYF. The CDR3 region has the DNA TGTGCCAGCAGCCCGCTAGCGGGAGGGGCCTACGAGCAGTACTTC.

With regard to this clone: This specimen includes other DNA sequences encoding the same CDR3. V usage is TRBV28 and J usage is TRBJ2-1, with 13 bases matching TRBD2. CDR1 MDHEN and CDR2 SYDVKM come from the germline V gene. After removal of 5 bases from V and 6 bases from J, the junction contained 7 bases not matched to a gene. The CDR3 has 16 residues. The CDR3 sequence: CASSTRTSGRFNEQFF. For the CDR3, the DNA is TGTGCCAGCAGTACACGGACTAGCGGGAGATTCAATGAGCAGTTCTTC.

The rearrangement links TRBV19 to TRBJ2-3, with TRBD2 matching over 9 bases. Germline V CDR1 and CDR2: LNHDA, SQIVND (reference sequence). Trimming removed 3 bases from V and 4 bases from J; junction bases left unmatched: 5. This CDR3 has 15 amino acids. CDR3 DNA sequence: TGTGCCAGTAGTATCCGCGGGAGGGGAGCAGATACGCAGTATTTT. Its translation is CASSIRGRGADTQYF.

This chain uses TRBV18 with TRBJ2-2; TRBD1 agrees at 8 bases. CDR1 is KGHSH, CDR2 LQKENI, per germline. V shed 2 bases and J 4 bases; nucleotides not matched to a gene: 3. The CDR3 has 15 residues. The CDR3 spells CASSPSTGGTGELFF. In DNA form, the CDR3 reads TGTGCCAGCTCACCATCAACAGGGGGCACCGGGGAGCTGTTTTTT.

The V call is TRBV18, the J call TRBJ1-2, with 8 bases lining up with TRBD1. CDR1 and CDR2 from the germline V gene are KGHSH and LQKENI. The CDR3 extends over 16 amino acids. V lost 3 bases to trimming and J lost 7 bases; unmatched junction nucleotides: 13. The CDR3 DNA follows: TGTGCCAGCTCACCTGGACAGGGCCCCCAAATTGGTGGCTACACCTTC. Translating gives CASSPGQGPQIGGYTF.

The V and J genes are TRBV27 and TRBJ2-7; 8 bases align to TRBD2. CDR3 length: 15 amino acids. V lost 9 bases to trimming and J lost 1 base; unmatched junction nucleotides: 11. CDR1 and CDR2 (germline): MNHEY, SMNVEV (reference sequence). CDR3 nucleotide sequence: TGTGCCAGTAAATTCAGCGGGGGCGTATCCTACGAGCAGTACTTC. Amino acids: CASKFSGGVSYEQYF.

The V call is TRBV12-5, the J call TRBJ2-1; 8 nucleotides match TRBD2. Germline CDR1 reads LGHNT; CDR2 reads FRNRAP. The trim removed 4 bases at V and 12 bases at J, leaving 14 bases unmatched. CDR3 length: 15 amino acids. The CDR3 sequence is CASGSAGVGYGMQFF. CDR3 bases: TGTGCTAGTGGTTCAGCGGGAGTGGGTTACGGGATGCAGTTCTTC.

This chain connects TRBV6-2 or TRBV6-3 to TRBJ2-5, with D possibly TRBD1 on 5 matching bases. Germline CDR1 and CDR2: MNHEY and SVGEGT. This CDR3 has 15 amino acids. Trimming removed 2 bases at V and 3 bases at J, with 13 bases between. The CDR3 DNA is TGTGCCAGCAGTTACATTGCGGACATCAAAGAGACCCAGTACTTC. Translation gives CASSYIADIKETQYF.

The CDR3: CSVDRGPNTEAFF. The CDR3 DNA reads as TGCAGCGTTGATAGGGGGCCGAACACTGAAGCTTTCTTT. V gene TRBV29-1 combines with J gene TRBJ1-1; 7 positions agree with TRBD1. This CDR3 comprises 13 residues. Germline V gene sequence: CDR1 SQVTM, CDR2 ANQGSEA. V was clipped by 3 bases and J by 1 base; unmatched bases: 2.

The rearrangement uses TRBV30 and TRBJ1-2, with TRBD1 matching 12 bases. Germline lookup yields CDR1 GTSNPN and CDR2 SVGIG (reference sequence). V shed 3 bases, J shed 8 bases, and the junction held 16 bases outside the gene matches. The CDR3 runs to 17 residues. The CDR3 DNA sequence: TGTGCCTGGAGGCTTACCGGGACAGGGGGCAGGGTTGTGGGCTACACCTTC. Protein product: CAWRLTGTGGRVVGYTF.

This chain links TRBV2 with TRBJ2-3, with 14 bases identical to TRBD2. The germline V gene encodes CDR1 SNHLY and CDR2 FYNNEI. The CDR3 covers 20 residues. The ends lost 1 base at V and 4 bases at J; junction bases unmatched: 13. CDR3 bases: TGTGCCAGCAGTGAAGTATTTATGATCGGGACTAGCGGGAGCGCAGATACGCAGTATTTT. Amino acids: CASSEVFMIGTSGSADTQYF. The complete variable domain, with remaining parts taken from reference TRBV2 and TRBJ2-3, reads EPEVTQTPSHQVTQMGQEVILRCVPISNHLYFYWYRQILGQKVEFLVSFYNNEISEKSEIFDDQFSVERPDGSNFTLKIRSTKLEDSAMYFCASSEVFMIGTSGSADTQYFGPGTRLTVL.

The chain employs TRBV9 and TRBJ2-1; 9 nucleotides match TRBD2. J lost 8 bases, V lost 4 bases, and 10 bases had no gene match. The CDR3 consists of 15 residues. The germline CDR1 and CDR2 sequences are SGDLS and YYNGEE. CDR3 loop: CASSPDGGRADEQFF. The CDR3 DNA sequence: TGTGCCAGCAGCCCAGATGGCGGGAGGGCCGATGAGCAGTTCTTC.

The V gene is TRBV27, the J gene TRBJ1-6; 8 bases are a match to TRBD1. Germline-derived CDR1 and CDR2 are MNHEY and SMNVEV (reference sequence). V lost 0 bases to trimming and J lost 14 bases; unmatched junction nucleotides: 3. This CDR3 has 13 residues. CDR3 nucleotide sequence: TGTGCCAGCAGTTTATCCCCGGGACAGGCCCTCCACTTT. This sequence encodes CASSLSPGQALHF.

The CDR3 region is CASSQDGGPTNEKLFF. As DNA, the CDR3 is TGTGCCAGCAGCCAAGACGGCGGTCCAACTAATGAAAAACTGTTTTTT. The gene calls are TRBV3-1 (or the pseudogene TRBV3-2) and TRBJ1-4; D gene uncertain. The CDR3 has 16 amino acids. Per the germline V gene, CDR1 is LGHDT and CDR2 is YNNKEL (reference sequence). V lost 0 bases and J 0 bases, leaving 8 bases between the germline ends.